One sample yielded the 19 T cell receptor beta chains listed below, sequenced in a study of shared clonotypes between healthy human individuals. Repertoires were generated with immunoSEQ multiplex PCR, while TCRdb's copy carries only in-frame clones and drops some. The profile covers about 2.4 million clones, with 93% appearing a single time and 0.36% taken by the ten largest. Sequencing was performed on naive CD4+ T cells from PBMCs. The subset is: CD45RA+ positively selected. Source of these receptors: a man aged 18 to 35 in good health. Some clones in this sample may be carry-over from other donors' samples.

On this clone itself: The same CDR3 also results from other DNA sequences found in this sample. The chain links TRBV18 to TRBJ2-7; 8 bases are a match to TRBD2. The length of the CDR3 is 14 residues. The V gene's germline CDR1 is KGHSH and CDR2 LQKENI. Losses at the gene ends were 3 bases for V and 1 base for J; bases not matched to a gene: 2. The CDR3 spells CASSPTSGSYEQYF. Here the CDR3 DNA reads TGTGCCAGCTCACCTACTAGCGGATCCTACGAGCAGTACTTC. Variable domain in full (rest from reference TRBV18 and TRBJ2-7): NAGVMQNPRHLVRRRGQEARLRCSPMKGHSHVYWYRQLPEEGLKFMVYLQKENIIDESGMPKERFSAEFPKEGPSILRIQQVVRGDSAAYFCASSPTSGSYEQYFGPGTRLTVT.

Details on this clone: Other DNA sequences within the sample encode an identical CDR3. The chain is built from TRBV29-1 and TRBJ1-1; 8 bases line up with TRBD1. The J segment lost 1 base and the V segment lost 6 bases, leaving 4 bases of the junction unmatched. Germline CDR1 and CDR2: SQVTM and ANQGSEA. This CDR3 contains 13 residues. For the CDR3, the DNA is TGCAGCGTCACGGGACAGGCGAACACTGAAGCTTTCTTT. It is translated as CSVTGQANTEAFF.

The chain links TRBV9 to TRBJ2-5, with 10 bases aligning to TRBD2. The trim removed 0 bases at V and 6 bases at J, leaving 5 bases unmatched. Germline loops: CDR1 SGDLS, CDR2 YYNGEE. This CDR3 region has 15 residues. The CDR3 here is CASSVGASGSKTQYF. The CDR3 bases are TGTGCCAGCAGCGTAGGTGCTAGCGGGAGCAAGACCCAGTACTTC.

J is TRBJ2-7 and V is TRBV4-2; 12 nucleotides match TRBD2. Trimming cost V 0 bases and J 2 bases; bases outside gene matches: 5. The CDR3 sequence is 17 residues long. Germline V gene lookup returns CDR1 LGHNA and CDR2 YNFKEQ. The CDR3: CASSQDRTSGATYEQYF. The CDR3 DNA sequence: TGTGCCAGCAGCCAAGATCGGACTAGCGGGGCTACCTACGAGCAGTACTTC.

The chain combines TRBV10-3 with TRBJ1-4, with 9 nucleotides matching TRBD1. The CDR3 extends over 18 amino acids. Germline assignment: CDR1 ENHRY and CDR2 SYGVKD. V lost 1 base, J lost 2 bases, and 8 bases stayed unmatched. CDR3 amino acids: CAISELTGTGRTNEKLFF. In DNA, the CDR3 is TGTGCCATCAGTGAGTTAACAGGGACAGGGCGTACTAATGAAAAACTGTTTTTT.

This sequence joins TRBV5-1 and TRBJ2-2; 7 positions agree with TRBD2. The germline V gene has CDR1 SGHRS and CDR2 YFSETQ. V trimming: 4 bases; J trimming: 1 base; junction bases outside the gene matches: 13. CDR3 length: 18 amino acids. CDR3 in amino acids: CASSAGLVYAKNTGELFF. For the CDR3, the DNA is TGCGCCAGCAGCGCCGGACTAGTTTACGCTAAGAACACCGGGGAGCTGTTTTTT.

This sequence joins TRBV7-2 and TRBJ2-5, with D tentatively TRBD2 (5 bases). V lost 6 bases to trimming and J lost 2 bases, with 16 bases between them. CDR1 SGHTA and CDR2 FQGNSA come from the germline V gene. There are 15 residues in the CDR3. The CDR3 spells CASRSRVSGQETQYF. The CDR3 coding sequence is TGTGCCAGCAGATCTAGGGTCAGCGGTCAAGAGACCCAGTACTTC.

The CDR3 bases are TGTGCCAGCTCCAATTCGGCGGTGCGAGGCTACGAGCAGTACTTC. Its protein is CASSNSAVRGYEQYF. The chain is built from TRBV6-1 and TRBJ2-7, with no clear D. The CDR3 is 15 amino acids. Trimming pared 8 bases from V and 3 bases from J, leaving 20 bases between. The V gene's germline CDR1 is MNHNS and CDR2 SASEGT.

This chain links TRBV4-3 with TRBJ2-6; D possibly matches TRBD1 or TRBD2 (5 bases each). Per germline, CDR1 LGHNA and CDR2 YSLEER. This CDR3 contains 16 residues. V lost 4 bases and J 2 bases, leaving 12 bases between the germline ends. CDR3 sequence reads: CASSPLLGAGANVLTF. For the CDR3, the DNA is TGCGCCAGCAGCCCCCTTTTGGGGGCTGGGGCCAACGTCCTGACTTTC.

Regarding this clone: At the DNA level, this CDR3 is encoded by other sequences in the same sample as well. The chain has TRBV5-1 and TRBJ2-7; 9 nucleotides match TRBD2. Germline values: CDR1 SGHRS, CDR2 YFSETQ. V lost 4 bases, J lost 0 bases, and 8 bases stayed unmatched. The CDR3 runs to 16 residues. CDR3 sequence (DNA): TGCGCCAGCAGCCCCAGACTAGCGGACCTCTCCTACGAGCAGTACTTC. Protein: CASSPRLADLSYEQYF.

The chain has TRBV28 and TRBJ1-2; D remains ambiguous. Looked up from germline, CDR1 is MDHEN and CDR2 is SYDVKM. V dropped 2 bases and J dropped 6 bases, with 19 bases sitting between them. The CDR3 loop spans 16 amino acids. The CDR3 DNA reads as TGTGCCAGCAGTTTACATACCCTCCTTCTGGGCAATGGCTACACCTTC. It codes for CASSLHTLLLGNGYTF.

This chain links TRBV4-2 with TRBJ2-1, with 13 positions matching TRBD2. The CDR3 length is 20 residues. The germline V gene has CDR1 LGHNA and CDR2 YNFKEQ. The junction had 18 bases not matched to a gene; V was cut back by 3 bases and J by 7 bases. CDR3 coding DNA: TGTGCCAGCAGCCACGAACTAGCGGGAGGGCCGGGGCGACGCGGGAATGAGCAGTTCTTC. Translated, it gives CASSHELAGGPGRRGNEQFF.

This chain uses TRBV2 with TRBJ2-3; no reliable D call. Germline V gene data show CDR1 as SNHLY and CDR2 as FYNNEI. Between the trimmed V and J ends, which lost 3 bases and 4 bases, there was a span of 8 bases. This CDR3 has 13 amino acids. The CDR3 loop is CASSDNRADTQYF. The CDR3 DNA reads as TGTGCCAGCAGTGACAACCGGGCAGATACGCAGTATTTT.

V is TRBV7-2 and J is TRBJ2-7; D call uncertain. The V end was cut by 2 bases, the J end by 1 base, with 9 bases between. CDR1 SGHTA and CDR2 FQGNSA come from the germline V gene. This CDR3 has 14 amino acids. The CDR3 sequence: CASSLKERSYEQYF. The DNA for the CDR3 is TGTGCCAGCAGCTTAAAAGAGCGTTCCTACGAGCAGTACTTC.

This rearrangement joins TRBV5-4 to TRBJ2-5, with 9 bases lining up with TRBD1. The germline CDR1 and CDR2 sequences are SGHNT and YYREEE (reference sequence). The CDR3 contains 16 residues. V lost 4 bases, J lost 5 bases, and 12 bases stayed unmatched. The CDR3 DNA is TGTGCCAGCAGCCCCGGCGACAGGGGGTTTACGGAGACCCAGTACTTC. Translated: CASSPGDRGFTETQYF.

The rearrangement links TRBV5-1 to TRBJ2-5; a weak D match, TRBD1 (6 bases). Looked up from germline, CDR1 is SGHRS and CDR2 is YFSETQ. V lost 4 bases and J lost 3, with 16 bases in between. The CDR3 loop spans 15 amino acids. CDR3 loop: CASSGYGTPKETQYF. In DNA form, the CDR3 reads TGCGCCAGCAGCGGATACGGGACACCGAAAGAGACCCAGTACTTC. Drawing the rest from reference TRBV5-1 and TRBJ2-5, the complete variable domain is KAGVTQTPRYLIKTRGQQVTLSCSPISGHRSVSWYQQTPGQGLQFLFEYFSETQRNKGNFPGRFSGRQFSNSRSEMNVSTLELGDSALYLCASSGYGTPKETQYFGPGTRLLVL.

The chain links TRBV16 to TRBJ2-4; maybe TRBD2 (6 bases). With 3 bases removed from V and 0 bases from J, the gap between germline ends came to 18 bases. The CDR3 is 18 amino acids. Germline CDR1 is KGHSY and CDR2 is FQNENV. CDR3 in amino acids: CASSQPRTGVLAKNIQYF. The CDR3 DNA is TGTGCCAGCAGCCAGCCAAGAACGGGAGTTCTAGCCAAAAACATTCAGTACTTC.

The V and J genes are TRBV15 and TRBJ2-3; a weak D match, TRBD2 (7 bases). Germline CDR1 is LNHNV and CDR2 is YYDKDF (reference sequence). Between the trimmed V and J ends, which lost 0 bases and 4 bases, there was a span of 17 bases. This CDR3 contains 17 residues. CDR3: CATSREWGGKVADTQYF. The CDR3 DNA follows: TGTGCCACCAGCAGAGAATGGGGGGGCAAGGTAGCAGATACGCAGTATTTT.

The chain recombines TRBV10-3 with TRBJ2-1; 11 positions agree with TRBD1. Germline V lookup: CDR1 ENHRY, CDR2 SYGVKD. Trimming removed 6 bases from V and 6 bases from J; junction bases left unmatched: 10. This CDR3 spans 16 amino acids. For the CDR3, the DNA is TGTGCCATCAGCAGACTGGGACAGGGGGTAGGCAATGAGCAGTTCTTC. Encoded protein: CAISRLGQGVGNEQFF.